One and the same sample provided the 28 T cell receptor beta chains below, sequenced in a study of blood T cell repertoires in COVID-19. TCRdb's table, derived via immunoSEQ multiplex PCR, lists solely in-frame clones and lacks some. Of 25,000 to 30,000 clones in the sample, around 90% were seen once. Sequencing input: peripheral blood. Receptors originate from a woman aged 60-75 years with active COVID-19.

By sample share, this clone is medium-sized. The chain combines TRBV4-1 with TRBJ2-2, with 15 bases aligning to TRBD2. The CDR3 is made up of 19 amino acids. After removal of 4 bases from V and 4 bases from J, the junction contained 10 bases not matched to a gene. Germline lookup yields CDR1 MGHRA and CDR2 YSYEKL. CDR3 protein: CASSPRTSGRETATGELFF. The CDR3 bases are TGCGCCAGCAGCCCTAGGACTAGCGGGAGGGAAACAGCCACCGGGGAGCTGTTTTTT.

In this sample, this clone turned up once. This sequence joins TRBV9 and TRBJ2-7; 8 bases agree with TRBD2. This CDR3 region has 17 residues. V dropped 0 bases and J dropped 3; count of bases not matched to a gene: 11. The V gene's germline CDR1 is SGDLS and CDR2 YYNGEE. The CDR3 here is CASSVEAGGLGDYEQYF. The CDR3 bases are TGTGCCAGCAGCGTAGAAGCTGGGGGACTAGGCGACTACGAGCAGTACTTC.

In DNA, the CDR3 is TGTGCCAGCAGTTTTTCTCACACCGGTAGTTGGACTGAACAAGAGACCCAGTACTTC. Translation gives CASSFSHTGSWTEQETQYF. The J gene is TRBJ2-5, the V gene TRBV28, with D possibly being TRBD2 (5 bases). Germline-derived CDR1 and CDR2 are MDHEN and SYDVKM. There are 19 residues in the CDR3. Trimming cost V 3 bases and J 2 bases, with 25 bases left between them.

The rearrangement joins TRBV4-1 to TRBJ2-1, with a possible D match to TRBD1 (6 bases). Trimming stripped 2 bases from V and 1 base from J, with 9 bases between. The CDR3 totals 15 residues. The V gene's germline CDR1 is MGHRA and CDR2 YSYEKL. For the CDR3, the DNA is TGCGCCAGCAGCCAACGGACAGCTTCCTACAATGAGCAGTTCTTC. Translated: CASSQRTASYNEQFF.

This clone was observed a few times. CDR3 DNA sequence: TGCAGTGCTAGCCTCGCGGACGAGCAGTACTTC. Translating it yields CSASLADEQYF. The chain carries TRBV20-1 and TRBJ2-7; D not certain. Germline V CDR1 and CDR2: DFQATT, SNEGSKA (reference sequence). The length of the CDR3 is 11 residues. V was pared by 3 bases and J by 5 bases, with 8 bases between.

The chain has TRBV29-1 and TRBJ1-2, with D possibly TRBD1 on 5 matching bases. V gave up 5 bases and J gave up 3 bases, with 10 bases separating them. The CDR3 totals 12 residues. Germline V gene lookup returns CDR1 SQVTM and CDR2 ANQGSEA. The CDR3: CSVSQGDYGYTF. The CDR3 coding sequence is TGCAGCGTTTCGCAGGGTGACTATGGCTACACCTTC.

The chain couples TRBV6-1 to TRBJ2-7; D not certain. The CDR3 has 11 amino acids. Germline V gene lookup returns CDR1 MNHNS and CDR2 SASEGT. Between the trimmed V and J ends, which lost 2 bases and 10 bases, there was a span of 9 bases. The CDR3: CASSEQSPQYF. The CDR3 nucleotides are TGTGCCAGCAGTGAACAGTCCCCTCAGTACTTC.

The DNA of the CDR3 is TGTGCCAGCAGGGACAGGGACGCCGGGGAGCTGTTTTTT. This translates into CASRDRDAGELFF. The chain joins TRBV2 to TRBJ2-2; TRBD1 agrees at 8 bases. The CDR3 is made up of 13 amino acids. The V and J ends lost 6 bases and 6 bases, in that order; junction bases with no gene match: 3. Germline CDR1 and CDR2: SNHLY and FYNNEI.

The chain combines TRBV5-4 with TRBJ2-1, with TRBD2 identical over 7 bases. J lost 4 bases, V lost 4 bases, and 11 bases had no gene match. The CDR3 covers 16 residues. Germline V CDR1 and CDR2: SGHNT, YYREEE (reference sequence). This CDR3 is CASSTSLADVYNEQFF. CDR3 nucleotide sequence: TGTGCCAGCAGCACGAGTCTAGCGGATGTGTACAATGAGCAGTTCTTC.

This clone appeared a few times. This chain joins TRBV29-1 and TRBJ2-5, with 11 bases identical to TRBD1. The germline V gene encodes CDR1 SQVTM and CDR2 ANQGSEA. The trim removed 1 base at V and 0 bases at J, leaving 10 bases unmatched. The CDR3 covers 18 residues. DNA for the CDR3: TGCAGCGTTGAAGCCCGGGACAGGGGGTTTGGGTACCAAGAGACCCAGTACTTC. Its translation: CSVEARDRGFGYQETQYF.

This clone was recorded once. The CDR3 reads CASSIFGQGSIYGYTF. CDR3 sequence (DNA): TGTGCCAGTAGTATATTCGGACAGGGATCGATCTATGGCTACACCTTC. The gene calls are TRBV19 and TRBJ1-2; 8 bases are shared with TRBD1. From germline, CDR1 is LNHDA and CDR2 SQIVND (reference sequence). CDR3 length: 16 amino acids. V gave up 2 bases and J gave up 4 bases; unmatched junction bases: 9.

The gene calls are TRBV7-9 and TRBJ2-7, with D perhaps TRBD2 (6 bases). There are 15 residues in the CDR3. Trimming pared 5 bases from V and 0 bases from J, leaving 14 bases between. Germline CDR1 SEHNR, CDR2 FQNEAQ (reference sequence). The CDR3 DNA sequence: TGTGCCAGCAGCGCGGGACTTCTGACCTCCTACGAGCAGTACTTC. Translating it yields CASSAGLLTSYEQYF.

This chain uses TRBV27 with TRBJ2-7; D might be TRBD2 (6 bases). Germline V gene sequence: CDR1 MNHEY, CDR2 SMNVEV (reference sequence). With 8 bases removed from V and 3 bases from J, the gap between germline ends came to 11 bases. The length of the CDR3 is 12 residues. DNA of the CDR3: TGTGCCAGCGGAGACGGGGGCTACGAGCAGTACTTC. Protein product: CASGDGGYEQYF.

The V call is TRBV5-1, the J call TRBJ2-1, with TRBD2 matching 8 bases. The J segment lost 5 bases and the V segment lost 6 bases, leaving 7 bases of the junction unmatched. The CDR3 extends over 14 amino acids. CDR1 is SGHRS, CDR2 YFSETQ, per germline. This CDR3 reads CASKAGGSNNEQFF. The CDR3 bases are TGCGCCAGCAAGGCGGGAGGATCTAACAATGAGCAGTTCTTC.

The chain carries TRBV5-8 and TRBJ2-3, with 13 bases fitting TRBD2. The CDR3 has 19 amino acids. Unmatched junction bases numbered 17, after V lost 7 bases and J lost 3 bases. Looked up from germline, CDR1 is SGHTS and CDR2 is YDEGEE. CDR3 in DNA: TGTGCCAGCCCTAATCACCCCGGGACTAGCGGGATAGGGACAGATACGCAGTATTTT. Amino acids: CASPNHPGTSGIGTDTQYF.

CDR3 region: CASRRGPDTEAFF. CDR3 nucleotide sequence: TGTGCCAGCAGGAGGGGGCCGGACACTGAAGCTTTCTTT. The genes are TRBV27 and TRBJ1-1, with TRBD1 matching over 7 bases. This CDR3 is 13 amino acids long. J lost 3 bases, V lost 6 bases, and 4 bases had no gene match. Per germline, CDR1 MNHEY and CDR2 SMNVEV (reference sequence).

V and J are TRBV14 and TRBJ2-5; 12 bases map to TRBD2. The CDR3 totals 16 residues. Germline V lookup: CDR1 SGHDN, CDR2 FVKESK. Unmatched junction bases numbered 5, after V lost 2 bases and J lost 4 bases. CDR3 amino acids: CASSQFAGLAGETQYF. CDR3 coding DNA: TGTGCCAGCAGCCAATTCGCGGGACTAGCGGGAGAGACCCAGTACTTC.

J is TRBJ2-7 and V is TRBV5-1; 7 nucleotides align to TRBD2. CDR1 is SGHRS, CDR2 YFSETQ, per germline. J gave up 3 bases and V 2 bases, and 14 bases lay outside the gene matches. The CDR3 has 17 residues. Here the CDR3 reads CASSFGGGNPGNYEQYF. CDR3 DNA sequence: TGCGCCAGCAGCTTCGGGGGAGGGAACCCTGGAAACTACGAGCAGTACTTC.

The chain combines TRBV5-4 with TRBJ1-3; a weak D match, TRBD1 (5 bases). Germline-derived CDR1 and CDR2 are SGHNT and YYREEE (reference sequence). The CDR3 has 14 amino acids. V lost 4 bases, J lost 4 bases, and 12 bases lay in between. CDR3 sequence reads: CASSPSGRGNTIYF. Here the CDR3 DNA reads TGTGCCAGCAGCCCCTCAGGGAGGGGAAACACCATATATTTT.

The genes are TRBV14 and TRBJ2-3; 7 bases are shared with TRBD2. The V and J ends lost 3 bases and 6 bases, in that order; junction bases with no gene match: 3. This CDR3 comprises 13 residues. CDR1 SGHDN and CDR2 FVKESK come from the germline V gene. The CDR3 sequence is CASSQGGVDTQYF. The CDR3 DNA sequence: TGTGCCAGCAGCCAGGGAGGGGTGGATACGCAGTATTTT. The full variable domain, completed using reference TRBV14 and TRBJ2-3, is EAGVTQFPSHSVIEKGQTVTLRCDPISGHDNLYWYRRVMGKEIKFLLHFVKESKQDESGMPNNRFLAERTGGTYSTLKVQPAELEDSGVYFCASSQGGVDTQYFGPGTRLTVL.

The gene calls are TRBV5-1 and TRBJ2-1, with TRBD2 as a possible D gene (6 bases). V lost 7 bases and J 9 bases, leaving 11 bases between the germline ends. CDR1 is SGHRS and CDR2 is YFSETQ in the germline V gene. The CDR3 is 11 residues long. CDR3 DNA sequence: TGCGCCAGCGGAAGGGAGGTTGAGCAGTTCTTC. Amino acids: CASGREVEQFF.

The chain recombines TRBV4-3 with TRBJ2-3; D gene uncertain. In germline, CDR1 is LGHNA, CDR2 YSLEER. The CDR3 consists of 16 residues. The germline V and J ends were trimmed by 1 base and 5 bases, with 16 bases remaining between them. The CDR3 here is CASSQAVLETRDTQYF. CDR3 nucleotide sequence: TGCGCCAGCAGCCAAGCAGTACTGGAGACCCGAGATACGCAGTATTTT.

The V gene is TRBV5-1, the J gene TRBJ1-4; D is perhaps TRBD1 (5 bases). CDR3 size: 14 residues. Germline assignment: CDR1 SGHRS and CDR2 YFSETQ. Trimming removed 4 bases from V and 1 base from J, with 8 bases in between. In DNA form, the CDR3 reads TGCGCCAGCAGCCCGGACATAACTAATGAAAAACTGTTTTTT. It translates to CASSPDITNEKLFF.

The chain recombines TRBV7-8 with TRBJ1-4; 9 bases agree with TRBD1. This CDR3 spans 16 amino acids. The J segment lost 6 bases and the V segment lost 5 bases, leaving 10 bases of the junction unmatched. The germline V gene encodes CDR1 SGHVS and CDR2 FQNEAQ. CDR3 loop: CASSLRYRGPDEKLFF. CDR3 coding DNA: TGTGCCAGCAGCCTCCGGTACAGGGGGCCGGATGAAAAACTGTTTTTT.

V and J are TRBV19 and TRBJ1-1; D unclear. CDR3 size: 15 residues. Germline CDR1 is LNHDA and CDR2 is SQIVND (reference sequence). Trimming pared 4 bases from V and 4 bases from J, leaving 16 bases between. The CDR3 DNA is TGTGCCAGTAGTACCAGACCCCGAGGCGGCACTGAAGCTTTCTTT. Translation: CASSTRPRGGTEAFF.

The chain uses TRBV2 and TRBJ2-5; 8 bases align to TRBD1. CDR3 length: 15 residues. Losses at the gene ends were 6 bases for V and 2 bases for J; bases not matched to a gene: 8. Per germline, CDR1 SNHLY and CDR2 FYNNEI. For the CDR3, the DNA is TGTGCCAGCAGGGCAAACAGGGGGTCTCAAGAGACCCAGTACTTC. It specifies CASRANRGSQETQYF.

The chain links TRBV5-1 to TRBJ2-1; the D gene is possibly TRBD2 (5 bases). The V end lost 0 bases, the J end lost 10 bases, and 17 bases lay between the germline ends. Germline CDR1 reads SGHRS; CDR2 reads YFSETQ. The CDR3 spans 15 residues. The CDR3 spells CASSLEVGLSVEQFF. CDR3 coding DNA: TGCGCCAGCAGCTTGGAAGTCGGACTTTCCGTCGAGCAGTTCTTC.

This chain links TRBV30 with TRBJ2-7, with 8 bases aligning to TRBD2. CDR3 length: 13 amino acids. Looked up from germline, CDR1 is GTSNPN and CDR2 is SVGIG (reference sequence). V shed 3 bases and J 3 bases; nucleotides not matched to a gene: 4. The CDR3 nucleotides read TGTGCCTGGAGCATGGCGGGAGGCTACGAGCAGTACTTC. It encodes CAWSMAGGYEQYF.